The source of this TCR beta chain is a study of OX40 agonist ivuxolimab in advanced cancers. Study in general: Across the patients, intravenous ivuxolimab was delivered every 2 weeks at 0.01 to 10 mg/kg. Three patients, one with hepatocellular carcinoma and two with cutaneous melanoma, responded partially. Study-wide points: Compared with CD4+, CD8+ T cells on average had more expanded clones.

With respect to this clone: Its antigen is unidentified.

The CDR3 consists of 14 residues. Trimming took 1 base from V and 9 from J; bases not matched to a gene: 5. Germline CDR1 reads SGHNT; CDR2 reads YENEEA. Samples of blood were obtained at baseline, on cycle 4 day 1, and on cycle 7 day 1. TCRdb's copy holds only in-frame clones and misses some; the assay was immunoSEQ multiplex PCR. This table has about 80,000 clones, about 83% appearing once. The chain is built from TRBV11-3 and TRBJ2-1; 8 positions agree with TRBD2. Material: CD4+ or CD8+ T cells sorted from blood, obtained in a trial of the OX40 agonist ivuxolimab. The sequence was collected from an adult with an advanced solid tumor such as melanoma, head and neck, liver or kidney cancer. The CDR3 loop is CASSLVPGGSEQFF. CDR3 in DNA: TGTGCCAGCAGCTTAGTCCCGGGAGGGAGTGAGCAGTTCTTC.